The clone carrying this T cell receptor beta chain was detected a few times. The length of the CDR3 is 18 residues. Germline CDR1 and CDR2: SGHNT and YYREEE (reference sequence). The V and J ends lost 0 bases and 5 bases, in that order; junction bases with no gene match: 16. Time point here: sample taken at primary tumor resection. Whole RNA obtained from tumor, nontumor lung or frozen PBMC underwent sequencing without sorting. The data were taken from a study of spatial heterogeneity in lung cancer. At the level of the study: Beta-chain sequences were consistently detected more often than alpha-chain sequences.

Each molecule of TCR cDNA was tagged with one unique molecular identifier. TCRdb reprocessed the 5' RACE reads via MiXCR and lists one record per CDR3 protein. The sample has about 47,000 distinct CDR3 sequences; 10% to 15% are singletons. The specimen comprised PBMCs, sampled at surgery. The rearrangement uses TRBV5-4 and TRBJ2-5; the match to TRBD2 covers 7 bases. The source of this sequence is a female donor with early-stage non-small cell lung cancer. The CDR3 nucleotides are TGTGCCAGCAGCTTGGGGGGCGGGGACGGCGGGGGTACCGAGACCCAGTACTTC. Translating it yields CASSLGGGDGGGTETQYF.